This TCR beta chain was captured by sequencing in a study of blood T cell repertoires in COVID-19. The CDR3 runs to 13 residues. Germline CDR1 SNHLY, CDR2 FYNNEI. J lost 8 bases, V lost 6 bases, and 4 bases had no gene match. Using immunoSEQ multiplex PCR, the repertoire was profiled, and TCRdb retains in-frame clones only, with some absent. The table shows approximately 93,000 clones, with about two thirds occurring only once. The sequence was collected from a woman aged 80 or over with acute or convalescent COVID-19. Source material: peripheral blood. The V gene is TRBV2, the J gene TRBJ1-2, with 12 bases identical to TRBD1. The CDR3 protein is CASSGTGGRGYTF. As DNA, the CDR3 is TGTGCCAGCAGCGGGACAGGGGGCAGAGGCTACACCTTC.